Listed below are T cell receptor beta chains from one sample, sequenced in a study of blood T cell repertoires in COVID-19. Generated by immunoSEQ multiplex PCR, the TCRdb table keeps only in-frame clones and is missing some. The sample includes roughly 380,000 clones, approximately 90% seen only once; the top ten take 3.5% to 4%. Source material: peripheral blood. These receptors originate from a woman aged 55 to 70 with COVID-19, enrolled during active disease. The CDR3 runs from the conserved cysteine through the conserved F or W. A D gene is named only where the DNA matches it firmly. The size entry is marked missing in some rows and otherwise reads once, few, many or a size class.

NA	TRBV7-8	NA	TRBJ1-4	CASSLGTGQKGNEKLFF	TGTGCCAGCAGCTTAGGAACAGGGCAAAAAGGCAATGAAAAACTGTTTTTT
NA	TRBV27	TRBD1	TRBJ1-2	CASSPTGGYYGYTF	TGTGCCAGCAGTCCCACAGGGGGCTACTATGGCTACACCTTC
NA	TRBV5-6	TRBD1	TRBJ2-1	CASSLRTGVGNEQFF	TGTGCCAGCAGCTTAAGGACAGGGGTGGGTAATGAGCAGTTCTTC
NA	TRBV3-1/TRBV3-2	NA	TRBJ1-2	CASSQQTGTYGYTF	TGTGCCAGCAGCCAGCAAACAGGGACATATGGCTACACCTTC
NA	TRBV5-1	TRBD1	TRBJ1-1	CASSFKGGSSTEAFF	TGCGCCAGCAGCTTCAAAGGGGGCTCGAGCACTGAAGCTTTCTTT
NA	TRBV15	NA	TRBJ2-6	CATSRGGEAGANVLTF	TGTGCCACCAGCAGAGGAGGGGAGGCTGGGGCCAACGTCCTGACTTTC
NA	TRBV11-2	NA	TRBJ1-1	CASSSDRGGTEAFF	TGTGCCAGCAGCTCCGACCGGGGGGGAACTGAAGCTTTCTTT
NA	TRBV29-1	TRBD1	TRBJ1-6	CSVAVQGVDSPLHF	TGCAGCGTCGCCGTGCAGGGGGTGGATTCACCCCTCCACTTT
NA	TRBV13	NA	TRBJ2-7	CASSLKAGTLMSEQYF	TGTGCCAGCAGCTTAAAGGCGGGGACGTTGATGAGCGAGCAGTACTTC
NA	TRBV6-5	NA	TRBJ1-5	CASSYSWTDQPQHF	TGTGCCAGCAGTTACTCTTGGACAGATCAGCCCCAGCATTTT
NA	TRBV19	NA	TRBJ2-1	CASSQLVEQFF	TGTGCCAGTAGTCAACTAGTGGAGCAGTTCTTC
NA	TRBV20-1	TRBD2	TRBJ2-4	CSASDPTSGGPKNIQYF	TGCAGTGCTAGTGACCCGACTAGCGGGGGGCCTAAAAACATTCAGTACTTC
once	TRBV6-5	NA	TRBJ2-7	CASRESYEQYF	TGTGCCAGCAGGGAGAGTTACGAGCAGTACTTC
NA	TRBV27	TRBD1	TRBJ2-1	CASSTPGTGSYNEQFF	TGTGCCAGCAGCACCCCCGGGACAGGTTCCTACAATGAGCAGTTCTTC
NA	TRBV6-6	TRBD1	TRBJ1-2	CAILQGANRGYTF	TGTGCCATATTACAGGGGGCGAACCGAGGCTACACCTTC
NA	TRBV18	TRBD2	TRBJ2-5	CASSPTSGGQETQYF	TGTGCCAGCTCACCTACTAGCGGGGGGCAAGAGACCCAGTACTTC
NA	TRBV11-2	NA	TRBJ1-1	CASSSWSVGNTEAFF	TGTGCCAGCAGCTCCTGGAGTGTTGGGAACACTGAAGCTTTCTTT
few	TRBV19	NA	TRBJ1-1	CASSIMERAEAFF	TGTGCCAGTAGTATAATGGAGAGGGCTGAAGCTTTCTTT
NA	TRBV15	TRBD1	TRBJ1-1	CATSRDGTGMTAFF	TGTGCCACCAGCAGAGACGGGACAGGGATGACAGCTTTCTTT
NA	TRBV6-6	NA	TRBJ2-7	CASSRSGTRSYEQYF	TGTGCCAGCAGCCGATCGGGGACTCGATCCTACGAGCAGTACTTC
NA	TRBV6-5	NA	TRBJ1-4	CASSYARGGKREKLFF	TGTGCCAGCAGTTACGCACGGGGGGGCAAACGAGAAAAACTGTTTTTT
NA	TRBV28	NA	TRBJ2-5	CASSLYGGRGKTQYF	TGTGCCAGCAGTTTATACGGGGGGCGCGGGAAGACCCAGTACTTC
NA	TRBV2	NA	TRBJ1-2	CASTVNYGYTF	TGTGCCAGCACCGTCAACTATGGCTACACCTTC
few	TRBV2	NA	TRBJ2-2	CASRITYSGELFF	TGTGCCAGCAGGATAACCTACTCCGGGGAGCTGTTTTTT
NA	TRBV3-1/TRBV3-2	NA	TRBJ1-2	CASSPERTSGYTF	TGTGCCAGCAGCCCGGAACGGACAAGTGGCTACACCTTC
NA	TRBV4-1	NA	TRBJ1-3	CASSRNSVGASGNTIYF	TGCGCCAGCAGCCGGAACTCAGTGGGGGCCTCTGGAAACACCATATATTTT
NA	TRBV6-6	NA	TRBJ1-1	CASSVQGWNTEAFF	TGTGCCAGCAGTGTACAGGGATGGAACACTGAAGCTTTCTTT
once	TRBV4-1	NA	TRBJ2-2	CASSQEGRGSGAYTGELFF	TGCGCCAGCAGCCAAGAGGGGAGGGGGTCGGGGGCCTACACCGGGGAGCTGTTTTTT
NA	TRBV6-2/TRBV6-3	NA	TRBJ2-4	CASSYVKGETVTGRNIQYF	TGTGCCAGCAGTTACGTTAAGGGCGAGACCGTGACAGGACGGAACATTCAGTACTTC
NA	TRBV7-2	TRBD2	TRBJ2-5	CASSPRLAGAAETQYF	TGTGCCAGCAGCCCACGACTAGCGGGGGCGGCGGAGACCCAGTACTTC
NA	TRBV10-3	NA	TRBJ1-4	CAIIPGELEKLFF	TGTGCCATCATACCGGGGGAACTTGAAAAACTGTTTTTT
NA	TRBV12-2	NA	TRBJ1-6	CARRATGHLNSPLHF	TGTGCAAGGCGGGCAACGGGACACCTTAATTCACCCCTCCACTTT
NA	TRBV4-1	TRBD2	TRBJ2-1	CASSPGGLAGGQYNEQFF	TGCGCCAGCAGCCCCGGTGGCCTAGCGGGGGGGCAATACAATGAGCAGTTCTTC
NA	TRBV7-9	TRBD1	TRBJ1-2	CASSLRDRAYHGYTF	TGTGCCAGCAGCTTACGGGACAGGGCGTACCATGGCTACACCTTC
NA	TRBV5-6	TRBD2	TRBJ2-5	CASSLELLAGGEETQYF	TGTGCCAGCAGCTTGGAATTGCTAGCGGGGGGCGAGGAGACCCAGTACTTC
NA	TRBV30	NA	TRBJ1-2	CAWIRTKSVYGYTF	TGTGCCTGGATAAGGACTAAGTCTGTCTATGGCTACACCTTC
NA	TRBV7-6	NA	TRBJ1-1	CASSLATGNTEAFF	TGTGCCAGCAGCTTAGCGACAGGAAACACTGAAGCTTTCTTT
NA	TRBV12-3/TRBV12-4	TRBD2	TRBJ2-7	CASGGGEQYF	TGTGCCAGCGGGGGGGGCGAGCAGTACTTC
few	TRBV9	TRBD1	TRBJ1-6	CASSADRTGNSPLHF	TGTGCCAGCAGCGCGGACAGGACGGGAAATTCACCCCTCCACTTT
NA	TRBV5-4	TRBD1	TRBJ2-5	CASSNHGTGPSETQYF	TGTGCCAGCAGCAACCACGGGACAGGACCTTCGGAGACCCAGTACTTC
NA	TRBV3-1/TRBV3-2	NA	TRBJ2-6	CASSHRTVSGANVLTF	TGTGCCAGCAGCCATCGTACAGTCTCTGGGGCCAACGTCCTGACTTTC
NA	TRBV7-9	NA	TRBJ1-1	CASSLIGMNTEAFF	TGTGCCAGCAGCTTAATCGGGATGAACACTGAAGCTTTCTTT
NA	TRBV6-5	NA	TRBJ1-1	CASSYSGALNTEAFF	TGTGCCAGCAGTTACTCGGGGGCTTTGAACACTGAAGCTTTCTTT
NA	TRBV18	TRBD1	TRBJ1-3	CASSPAGGSGNTIYF	TGTGCCAGCTCACCCGCAGGGGGCTCTGGAAACACCATATATTTT
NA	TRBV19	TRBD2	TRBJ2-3	CASRFGGAKSNTQYF	TGTGCCAGTAGGTTCGGGGGGGCAAAGTCGAATACGCAGTATTTT
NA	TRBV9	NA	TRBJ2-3	CASSVLDSTDTQYF	TGTGCCAGCAGCGTTTTAGATTCTACAGATACGCAGTATTTT
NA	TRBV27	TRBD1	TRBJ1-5	CASSFQDRGYIYSNQPQHF	TGTGCCAGCAGTTTTCAAGACAGGGGGTACATTTATAGCAATCAGCCCCAGCATTTT
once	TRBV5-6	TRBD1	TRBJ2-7	CASSFGSPGTVFSYEQYF	TGTGCCAGCAGCTTTGGGTCGCCCGGGACAGTTTTCTCCTACGAGCAGTACTTC
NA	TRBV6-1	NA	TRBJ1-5	CASSEGGQPQHF	TGTGCCAGCAGTGAAGGAGGTCAGCCCCAGCATTTT
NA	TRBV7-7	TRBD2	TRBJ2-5	CASSLLAGGLGETQYF	TGTGCTAGCAGCTTGCTAGCGGGGGGCCTGGGAGAGACCCAGTACTTC
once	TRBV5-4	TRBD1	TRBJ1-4	CASSLGQGSGEKLFF	TGTGCCAGCAGCTTGGGACAGGGAAGTGGCGAAAAACTGTTTTTT
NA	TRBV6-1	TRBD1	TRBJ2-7	CASSERGTGGAEQYF	TGTGCCAGCAGTGAAAGGGGGACAGGGGGTGCGGAACAGTACTTC
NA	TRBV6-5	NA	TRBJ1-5	CAGARGGVSNQPQHF	TGTGCCGGAGCCCGGGGAGGCGTTAGCAATCAGCCCCAGCATTTT